This is a list of T cell receptor beta chains from one sample in a study of breast tumors, draining lymph nodes, adjacent tissues. TCRdb reprocessed the multiplex PCR reads via MiXCR and lists one record per CDR3 protein. The sample lists over 200,000 distinct CDR3 sequences; less than 35% were seen once. Source material: axillary lymph node tissue. These receptors were taken from a female donor with breast cancer. Some clones in this sample may be carry-over from other donors' samples. The CDR3 runs from the conserved cysteine through the conserved F or W. Part of the rows lack a size; the others show once, few, many or a class for expanded clones.

many 14 TRBJ2-7 TRBV3-1 CASSLPGGAYEQYF
many 13 TRBJ2-1 TRBV11-2 CASSLFVGNEQFF
- 14 TRBJ2-3 TRBV5-4 CASSWEIGTDTQYF
- 18 TRBJ2-3 TRBV9 CASSDELLAGTSTDTQYF
many 14 TRBJ2-7 TRBV7-2 CASSFWGSSYEQYF
few 14 TRBJ2-1 TRBV15 CATLRLAGDNEQFF
many 12 TRBJ2-1 TRBV11-3 CASSRQDNEQFF
- 18 TRBJ2-3 TRBV5-5 CASSLVGLAGGGTDTQYF
- 14 TRBJ2-3 TRBV6-6 CASSRGRTTDTQYF
- 14 TRBJ2-1 TRBV6-2/TRBV6-3 CASKPPTLYNEQFF
many 14 TRBJ1-6 TRBV2 CASSGEGSNSPLHF
many 14 TRBJ1-2 TRBV2 CASRQTGGSSGYTF
- 16 TRBJ1-6 TRBV24-1 CATSDRDRVYNSPLHF
many 12 TRBJ2-5 TRBV2 CASSGNRETQYF
many 15 TRBJ2-1 TRBV20-1 CSASPAGGAYNEQFF
many 14 TRBJ1-6 TRBV7-8 CASSVDRNNSPLHF
- 16 TRBJ2-2 TRBV5-1 CGSSLAGTGGAGELFF
many 12 TRBJ1-3 TRBV12-5 CASGISGNTIYF
many 14 TRBJ2-7 TRBV19 CASSIGGGEYEQYF
many 16 TRBJ1-4 TRBV7-2 CASSSGAGTGNEKLFF
- 15 TRBJ2-5 TRBV6-2/TRBV6-3 CASSPTTSMQETQYF
many 16 TRBJ1-6 TRBV9 CASSVGDRGLNSPLHF
many 12 TRBJ2-5 TRBV6-6 CASSHSAETQYF
- 17 TRBJ1-1 TRBV19 CASSIEINQDLNTEAFF
many 14 TRBJ2-3 TRBV20-1 CSARFRVRADTQYF
many 11 TRBJ2-1 TRBV20-1 CSASDAGLQFF
few 15 TRBJ2-3 TRBV10-3 CAISDLGSSTDTRYF
many 16 TRBJ2-1 TRBV10-3 CAISQTGGGRFYEQFF
few 16 TRBJ2-7 TRBV5-8 CASSSGTSGGAYEQYF
many 14 TRBJ2-7 TRBV30 CAWRDRARVNEQYF
many 13 TRBJ2-5 TRBV2 CASKTGQGRTQYF
many 14 TRBJ2-3 TRBV20-1 CSARGAGLTDTQYF
many 14 TRBJ2-3 TRBV20-1 CSARTGRSTDTQYF
few 14 TRBJ2-2 TRBV28 CASSQPGLGGELFF
- 16 TRBJ1-2 TRBV30 CAWSVLSVRPGYGYTF
many 17 TRBJ2-7 TRBV19 CASSMRGGTLGSYEQYF
many 14 TRBJ2-5 TRBV20-1 CSAWGEEDQETQYF
- 16 TRBJ2-1 TRBV12-3/TRBV12-4 CASSLKQGPSYNEQFF
many 13 TRBJ2-2 TRBV29-1 CSVASGSAGELFF
many 14 TRBJ2-6 TRBV9 CASSPPGRANVLTF
- 12 TRBJ1-3 TRBV25-1 CARSSSGNTIYF
few 13 TRBJ2-5 TRBV6-6 CASSPQLQETQYF
few 18 TRBJ2-3 TRBV27 CASSLSKETSGYTDTQYF
- 15 TRBJ2-5 TRBV5-1 CASSQGTGGRETQYF